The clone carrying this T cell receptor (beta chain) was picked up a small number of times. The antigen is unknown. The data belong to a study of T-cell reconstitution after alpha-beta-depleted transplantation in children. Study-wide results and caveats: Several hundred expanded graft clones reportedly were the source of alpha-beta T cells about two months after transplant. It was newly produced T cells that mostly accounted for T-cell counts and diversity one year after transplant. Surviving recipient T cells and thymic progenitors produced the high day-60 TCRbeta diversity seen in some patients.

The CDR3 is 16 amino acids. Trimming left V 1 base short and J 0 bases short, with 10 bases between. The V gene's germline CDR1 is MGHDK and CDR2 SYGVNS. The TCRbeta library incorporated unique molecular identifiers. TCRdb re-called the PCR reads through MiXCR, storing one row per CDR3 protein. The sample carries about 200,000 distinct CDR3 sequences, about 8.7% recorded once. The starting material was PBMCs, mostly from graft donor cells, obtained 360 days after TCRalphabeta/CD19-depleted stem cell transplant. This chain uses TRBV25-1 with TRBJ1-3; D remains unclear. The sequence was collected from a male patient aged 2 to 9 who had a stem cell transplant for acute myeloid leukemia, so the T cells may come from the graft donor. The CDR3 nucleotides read TGTGCCAGCAGTGAATCAAGAGGTCTCTCTGGAAACACCATATATTTT. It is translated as CASSESRGLSGNTIYF.